This T cell receptor (beta chain) came from a study of OX40 agonist ivuxolimab in advanced cancers. Regarding this clone: The antigen is unknown.

Patients were ruled out by autoimmune disease history or systemic immunosuppression. Blood draws occurred at baseline, cycle 4 day 1, and cycle 7 day 1. Some clones are missing from TCRdb's copy, which holds only in-frame ones; the method was immunoSEQ multiplex PCR. The sample has over 65,000 clones, around 84% seen once. The CDR3 is 14 residues long. Germline values: CDR1 SGHRS, CDR2 YFSETQ. With 5 bases clipped from V and 2 bases from J, the junction kept 2 bases outside the gene matches. Study-wide results and caveats: A proportion of nonresponders additionally exhibited low normalized T-cell clonal expansion. It was not determined which antigens were specifically recognized by the peripheral T cells that had undergone clonal expansion.

The specimen comprised CD4+ or CD8+ T cells sorted from blood, sampled in a trial of the OX40 agonist ivuxolimab. The sequence came from an adult with an advanced solid tumor such as melanoma, head and neck, liver or kidney cancer. This sequence joins TRBV5-1 and TRBJ2-2; TRBD1 aligns across 8 bases. CDR3 in DNA: TGCGCCAGCAGGCCAGGGGGCAACACCGGGGAGCTGTTTTTT. Translated, it gives CASRPGGNTGELFF.